Presented here are 24 T cell receptor beta chains from one specimen sequenced in a study of shared clonotypes between healthy human individuals. The method was immunoSEQ multiplex PCR; TCRdb's version includes in-frame clones alone and lacks a portion of them. Among over 800,000 clones listed, about 91% were seen once. CD45RO-negative cells were positively selected for CCR7, leaving out terminally differentiated effector memory CD45RA+ cells. Sequenced material: naive CD8+ T cells sorted from blood. These receptors came from a man aged 30-40 years in good health.

A note on this clone: Other DNA sequences from this sample encode an identical CDR3 as well. This chain uses TRBV11-2 with TRBJ2-7; the D is unclear. V gave up 3 bases and J gave up 0 bases, with 6 bases separating them. The CDR3 spans 13 residues. Germline assignment: CDR1 SGHAT and CDR2 FQNNGV. The CDR3 loop is CASSFGSSYEQYF. CDR3 bases: TGTGCCAGCAGCTTCGGCAGCTCCTACGAGCAGTACTTC.

V is TRBV29-1 and J is TRBJ2-1, with 11 bases fitting TRBD1. The CDR3 extends over 15 amino acids. The V segment lost 2 bases and the J segment 7 bases; nucleotides outside the gene matches: 7. From germline, CDR1 is SQVTM and CDR2 ANQGSEA. This chain's CDR3 is CSVESGQGARNEQFF. The CDR3 coding sequence is TGCAGCGTTGAATCCGGACAGGGGGCGAGGAATGAGCAGTTCTTC.

This clone was seen once. This chain joins TRBV18 and TRBJ1-2, with 7 positions matching TRBD1. CDR1 KGHSH and CDR2 LQKENI come from the germline V gene. The ends lost 2 bases at V and 2 bases at J; junction bases unmatched: 8. The CDR3 has 16 residues. DNA for the CDR3: TGTGCCAGCTCACCAGAAGAGGGACAGCTGAACTATGGCTACACCTTC. Protein: CASSPEEGQLNYGYTF.

The chain recombines TRBV7-9 with TRBJ1-1; D might be TRBD1 (5 bases). V lost 2 bases to trimming and J lost 0 bases, with 16 bases between them. CDR1 and CDR2 from the germline V gene are SEHNR and FQNEAQ (reference sequence). The CDR3 is 17 residues long. The CDR3 DNA reads as TGTGCCAGCAGCTTAAGGGATCAGGGAGGGTTGAACACTGAAGCTTTCTTT. It encodes CASSLRDQGGLNTEAFF.

The chain couples TRBV15 to TRBJ2-1; 9 bases map to TRBD2. From germline, CDR1 is LNHNV and CDR2 YYDKDF (reference sequence). Losses at the gene ends were 7 bases for V and 8 bases for J; bases not matched to a gene: 12. The CDR3 sequence is 15 residues long. The CDR3 nucleotides read TGTGCCACCACCCGGACTAGCGTCTTATTCGATGAGCAGTTCTTC. Translated, it gives CATTRTSVLFDEQFF.

The rearrangement uses TRBV25-1 and TRBJ2-2, with TRBD1 matching 8 bases. CDR1 is MGHDK, CDR2 SYGVNS, per germline. This CDR3 region has 15 residues. V lost 3 bases, J lost 3 bases, and 3 bases stayed unmatched. The CDR3 sequence is CASSELQGDTGELFF. CDR3 nucleotides: TGTGCCAGCAGTGAGCTACAGGGGGACACCGGGGAGCTGTTTTTT.

The chain employs TRBV5-1 and TRBJ2-7, with 10 nucleotides matching TRBD2. Germline CDR1 and CDR2: SGHRS and YFSETQ. The CDR3 extends over 17 amino acids. J lost 3 bases, V lost 2 bases, and 11 bases had no gene match. The CDR3 spells CASSLGLAELRGYEQYF. CDR3 sequence (DNA): TGCGCCAGCAGCTTAGGACTAGCGGAACTGCGGGGCTACGAGCAGTACTTC.

The chain combines TRBV4-1 with TRBJ1-1; tentatively, D is TRBD1 (5 bases). The CDR3 is 15 residues long. Germline CDR1 is MGHRA and CDR2 is YSYEKL. V shed 4 bases and J shed 1 base, with 13 bases lying between them. CDR3 DNA: TGCGCCAGCAGCCCCTTGGGGCGGGAGAACACTGAAGCTTTCTTT. Encoded protein: CASSPLGRENTEAFF.

The chain has TRBV9 and TRBJ2-1; no clear D. Germline values: CDR1 SGDLS, CDR2 YYNGEE. Between the trimmed V and J ends, which lost 0 bases and 1 base, there was a span of 14 bases. The CDR3 length is 17 residues. CDR3 nucleotides: TGTGCCAGCAGCGTAGAGGCTGGGCCGATTTCCTACAATGAGCAGTTCTTC. Translating gives CASSVEAGPISYNEQFF. Based on the CDR3 plus reference TRBV9 and TRBJ2-1, the full variable domain is DSGVTQTPKHLITATGQRVTLRCSPRSGDLSVYWYQQSLDQGLQFLIQYYNGEERAKGNILERFSAQQFPDLHSELNLSSLELGDSALYFCASSVEAGPISYNEQFFGPGTRLTVL.

The rearrangement uses TRBV19 and TRBJ2-7, with D possibly TRBD2 on 6 matching bases. There are 13 residues in the CDR3. The V end lost 5 bases, the J end lost 6 bases, and 14 bases lay between the germline ends. Germline V gives CDR1 LNHDA, CDR2 SQIVND (reference sequence). This CDR3 reads CASSSIGGGEQYF. CDR3 in DNA: TGTGCCAGTAGTTCAATCGGGGGTGGCGAGCAGTACTTC.

The V call is TRBV6-4, the J call TRBJ2-7, with 13 bases fitting TRBD2. V shed 2 bases and J 4 bases; nucleotides not matched to a gene: 11. The CDR3 is 18 amino acids. In germline, CDR1 is MRHNA, CDR2 SNTAGT. CDR3 loop: CASSDQLAGGPGEYEQYF. The CDR3 DNA sequence: TGTGCCAGCAGTGACCAACTAGCGGGAGGGCCAGGGGAGTACGAGCAGTACTTC.

This sequence joins TRBV6-6 and TRBJ1-1; TRBD1 aligns across 7 bases. The CDR3 is 15 residues long. J gave up 7 bases and V 4 bases, and 12 bases lay outside the gene matches. Germline loops: CDR1 MNHNY, CDR2 SVGAGI (reference sequence). CDR3 bases: TGTGCCAGCAGTTTACAAAGACAGGGCCCGTTTGAAGCTTTCTTT. Its translation is CASSLQRQGPFEAFF.

The rearrangement links TRBV7-9 to TRBJ2-1, with 9 bases matching TRBD1. The CDR3 extends over 14 amino acids. The germline V gene has CDR1 SEHNR and CDR2 FQNEAQ (reference sequence). The V segment lost 5 bases and the J segment 8 bases; nucleotides outside the gene matches: 7. CDR3 amino acids: CASSPLNRGHEQFF. Here the CDR3 DNA reads TGTGCCAGCAGCCCACTTAACAGGGGGCATGAGCAGTTCTTC.

The V and J genes are TRBV28 and TRBJ1-2, with 9 bases matching TRBD1. This CDR3 is built from 18 residues. The junction had 15 bases not matched to a gene; V was cut back by 2 bases and J by 5 bases. CDR1 and CDR2 from the germline V gene are MDHEN and SYDVKM. The CDR3 DNA follows: TGTGCCAGCAGTTTAGAAGGGTCCGGGACAGGGATAGTATATGGCTACACCTTC. Translating it yields CASSLEGSGTGIVYGYTF.

The V gene is TRBV29-1, the J gene TRBJ2-2; D is possibly TRBD1 (6 bases). This CDR3 spans 14 amino acids. Germline V gene sequence: CDR1 SQVTM, CDR2 ANQGSEA. Deletions cut 6 bases from V and 3 bases from J, with 14 bases between. CDR3 in DNA: TGCAGCGTGGCAATTACAGGGTACACCGGGGAGCTGTTTTTT. Translated, it gives CSVAITGYTGELFF.

This chain connects TRBV10-2 to TRBJ2-7, with D perhaps matching TRBD1 (6 bases). Trimming removed 8 bases from V and 2 bases from J, with 10 bases in between. From germline, CDR1 is WSHSY and CDR2 SAAADI. The CDR3 runs 12 residues. The CDR3 coding sequence is TGCGCCAGCGGGGGCCTGACCTACGAGCAGTACTTC. Translating gives CASGGLTYEQYF.

The genes are TRBV6-1 and TRBJ1-4; D uncertain. V gave up 7 bases and J gave up 0 bases, with 12 bases separating them. The CDR3 has 15 amino acids. From germline, CDR1 is MNHNS and CDR2 SASEGT. Here the CDR3 DNA reads TGTGCCAGCACAAGTGTTTTGACAACTAATGAAAAACTGTTTTTT. This translates into CASTSVLTTNEKLFF.

The chain carries TRBV27 and TRBJ2-7; D remains unclear. Germline CDR1 is MNHEY and CDR2 is SMNVEV (reference sequence). The V gene lost 6 bases and the J gene lost 3 bases, with 12 bases spanning the gap. This CDR3 is built from 13 residues. As DNA, the CDR3 is TGTGCCAGCAGCAATTTGCTTCGCTACGAGCAGTACTTC. Its protein is CASSNLLRYEQYF.

The chain combines TRBV5-1 with TRBJ2-7; D may be TRBD2 (6 bases). The V end was cut by 1 base, the J end by 0 bases, with 14 bases between. The CDR3 contains 16 residues. The germline gives CDR1 SGHRS, CDR2 YFSETQ. The CDR3 DNA is TGCGCCAGCAGCTTGTATACTAGCTCAAGCTCCTACGAGCAGTACTTC. Protein sequence: CASSLYTSSSSYEQYF.

Comment on this clone: Other nucleotide sequences in the sample specify the same CDR3. The gene calls are TRBV29-1 and TRBJ2-7; 8 bases map to TRBD1. V shed 1 base and J 1 base; nucleotides not matched to a gene: 3. This CDR3 comprises 14 residues. Germline lookup yields CDR1 SQVTM and CDR2 ANQGSEA. CDR3 sequence: CSVEATGESYEQYF. CDR3 bases: TGCAGCGTTGAAGCGACAGGGGAGTCCTACGAGCAGTACTTC.

The rearrangement links TRBV13 to TRBJ1-5; D gene ambiguous. Looked up from germline, CDR1 is PRHDT and CDR2 is FYEKMQ (reference sequence). The length of the CDR3 is 16 residues. Trimming left V 2 bases short and J 6 bases short, with 17 bases between. The CDR3 bases are TGTGCCAGCAGCTTAATAGCCTGGGAGAAGACTCAGCCCCAGCATTTT. Protein sequence: CASSLIAWEKTQPQHF.

V is TRBV19 and J is TRBJ1-1; 7 bases are a match to TRBD1. V lost 11 bases and J lost 1; bases outside the gene matches: 16. The CDR3 runs 16 residues. Germline-derived CDR1 and CDR2 are LNHDA and SQIVND (reference sequence). The CDR3 region has the DNA TGTGCCTCAGGACAGGCAACCTACCAATCGAACACTGAAGCTTTCTTT. Translated: CASGQATYQSNTEAFF.

The chain is built from TRBV10-1 and TRBJ2-5; D perhaps matches TRBD2 (6 bases). The CDR3 totals 14 residues. Germline lookup yields CDR1 WNHNN and CDR2 SYGVQD (reference sequence). Trimming pared 6 bases from V and 9 bases from J, leaving 20 bases between. The CDR3 nucleotides read TGCGCCAGCAGCGCCGGGGGAAGCGGCCAGGCCCAGTACTTC. Its protein is CASSAGGSGQAQYF.

This clone has only one observation. In DNA form, the CDR3 reads TGCGCCAGCAGCTTCCCGACTAGCGGGCAAGAGACCCAGTACTTC. The encoded protein is CASSFPTSGQETQYF. The chain is built from TRBV5-1 and TRBJ2-5; 10 bases agree with TRBD2. Germline assignment: CDR1 SGHRS and CDR2 YFSETQ. The CDR3 runs to 15 residues. Trimming at V came to 2 bases and at J to 2 bases, leaving 3 bases not matched to a gene.